There are a few counts of the clone carrying this T cell receptor beta chain. TCRdb re-called clones via MiXCR from the PCR reads. The table lists over 50,000 clones, 25% to 30% of them singletons, with 15% in the top ten. Each patient came to thyroid surgery without any prior treatment (of any kind). The data belong to a study of metastatic and nonmetastatic thyroid tumors. The sequence was collected from a female donor with papillary thyroid cancer or a benign thyroid nodule (not recorded which). Some clones in this sample may be carry-over from other donors' samples. Sequenced: blood.

This CDR3 reads CASSLQAGASTDTQYF. The DNA of the CDR3 is TGTGCCAGCAGCTTACAGGCTGGGGCTAGCACAGATACGCAGTATTTT. The gene calls are TRBV11-2 and TRBJ2-3; possible D gene TRBD1, 5 bases. Germline V CDR1 and CDR2: SGHAT, FQNNGV. Trimming shortened V by 2 bases and J by 0 bases, and 12 bases separated the two germline ends. This CDR3 region has 16 residues.